These T cell receptor beta chains were read from a single sample in a study of shared clonotypes between healthy human individuals. The data were produced by immunoSEQ multiplex PCR, yet TCRdb's version contains in-frame clones alone and is incomplete. The sample records roughly 590,000 clones, nearly 97% being singletons. Sequenced material: naive CD8+ T cells sorted from blood. The source of these receptors is a woman aged 25 to 39 in good health. The CDR3 runs from the conserved cysteine through the conserved F or W. Each record gives: CDR3 DNA, CDR3 protein, D gene, V gene, clone size, J gene. A D gene is named only where the DNA matches it firmly. Clone size is given for some rows only: seen once, a few or many times, or a class if the clone is expanded.

CDR3nt: TGTGCCAGCAGCAAGAGAGGCTTCGAGGAAACCGGGGAGCTGTTTTTT
CDR3aa: CASSKRGFEETGELFF
d_gene: -
v_gene: TRBV21-1
abundance: -
j_gene: TRBJ2-2

CDR3nt: TGTGCCAGCAGTTTATTAGCGGTGAGCTCCTACAATGAGCAGTTCTTC
CDR3aa: CASSLLAVSSYNEQFF
d_gene: -
v_gene: TRBV27
abundance: once
j_gene: TRBJ2-1

CDR3nt: TGTGCCAGCAGTTACTCAGGGGCAGGTTACGAGCAGTACTTC
CDR3aa: CASSYSGAGYEQYF
d_gene: -
v_gene: TRBV6-5
abundance: once
j_gene: TRBJ2-7

CDR3nt: TGTGCCTGGAGCACAGGAGCCGGGAACACTGAAGCTTTCTTT
CDR3aa: CAWSTGAGNTEAFF
d_gene: -
v_gene: TRBV30
abundance: -
j_gene: TRBJ1-1

CDR3nt: TGTGCCAGCAGCTGTCTAGGGAATGAGCAGTTCTTC
CDR3aa: CASSCLGNEQFF
d_gene: -
v_gene: TRBV13
abundance: -
j_gene: TRBJ2-1

CDR3nt: TGTGCCAGCAGCTTATCGGGACAGGGCCCCAAAAACATTCAGTACTTC
CDR3aa: CASSLSGQGPKNIQYF
d_gene: TRBD1
v_gene: TRBV7-9
abundance: -
j_gene: TRBJ2-4

CDR3nt: TGTGCCAGCAGCTCGTGGGGCGCCCACGAGCAGTACTTC
CDR3aa: CASSSWGAHEQYF
d_gene: -
v_gene: TRBV2
abundance: -
j_gene: TRBJ2-7

CDR3nt: TGTGCCAGCAGTTACTTTAGCGGGAGGGCCAATGAGCAGTTCTTC
CDR3aa: CASSYFSGRANEQFF
d_gene: TRBD2
v_gene: TRBV6-5
abundance: -
j_gene: TRBJ2-1

CDR3nt: TGTGCCACCAGCAGAGAGCGGAGCGTCTCCTACGAGCAGTACTTC
CDR3aa: CATSRERSVSYEQYF
d_gene: -
v_gene: TRBV15
abundance: -
j_gene: TRBJ2-7

CDR3nt: TGTGCCAGTAGTTTTGCCAGCCTGCACTATGGCTACACCTTC
CDR3aa: CASSFASLHYGYTF
d_gene: -
v_gene: TRBV19
abundance: -
j_gene: TRBJ1-2

CDR3nt: TGTGCCAGCAGATGGACAGACTCCACTGAAGCTTTCTTT
CDR3aa: CASRWTDSTEAFF
d_gene: -
v_gene: TRBV25-1
abundance: few
j_gene: TRBJ1-1

CDR3nt: TGTGCCACCTTAGCGGGACGCACAGATACGCAGTATTTT
CDR3aa: CATLAGRTDTQYF
d_gene: TRBD2
v_gene: TRBV2
abundance: once
j_gene: TRBJ2-3

CDR3nt: TGTGCCAGCAGTTTATACAGGGGCAATCAGCCCCAGCATTTT
CDR3aa: CASSLYRGNQPQHF
d_gene: -
v_gene: TRBV27
abundance: -
j_gene: TRBJ1-5

CDR3nt: TGTGCCAGCAGTTTTACGGATCTAGATTTTTCCTCTGGAAACACCATATATTTT
CDR3aa: CASSFTDLDFSSGNTIYF
d_gene: -
v_gene: TRBV28
abundance: -
j_gene: TRBJ1-3

CDR3nt: TGTGCCAGAAGTGGGGGGTTTTACGAGCAGTACTTC
CDR3aa: CARSGGFYEQYF
d_gene: -
v_gene: TRBV6-4
abundance: -
j_gene: TRBJ2-7

CDR3nt: TGTGCCAGCAGCTTAGGGGGACTCTATGGCTACACCTTC
CDR3aa: CASSLGGLYGYTF
d_gene: -
v_gene: TRBV7-8
abundance: -
j_gene: TRBJ1-2

CDR3nt: TGTGCCAGTAGACACGATTTTCGACAGGGCCTGTCTGGAAACACCATATATTTT
CDR3aa: CASRHDFRQGLSGNTIYF
d_gene: TRBD1
v_gene: TRBV19
abundance: -
j_gene: TRBJ1-3

CDR3nt: TGTGCCAGCAGCCCCACCCCTAGAGGGCAGAACACCGGGGAGCTGTTTTTT
CDR3aa: CASSPTPRGQNTGELFF
d_gene: -
v_gene: TRBV5-6
abundance: -
j_gene: TRBJ2-2

CDR3nt: TGTGCCAGCGGGAGGGACATGAACTATGGCTACACCTTC
CDR3aa: CASGRDMNYGYTF
d_gene: -
v_gene: TRBV6-4
abundance: -
j_gene: TRBJ1-2

CDR3nt: TGTGCCAGCAGTTGGGGTTACACTGAAGCTTTCTTT
CDR3aa: CASSWGYTEAFF
d_gene: -
v_gene: TRBV28
abundance: -
j_gene: TRBJ1-1

CDR3nt: TGTGCCAGTAGTATAGTCATTGGGACCACTAACTATGGCTACACCTTC
CDR3aa: CASSIVIGTTNYGYTF
d_gene: -
v_gene: TRBV19
abundance: -
j_gene: TRBJ1-2

CDR3nt: TGTGCCAGCAGTTTAGAGCAGGAAGTCTACGAGCAGTACTTC
CDR3aa: CASSLEQEVYEQYF
d_gene: -
v_gene: TRBV28
abundance: -
j_gene: TRBJ2-7